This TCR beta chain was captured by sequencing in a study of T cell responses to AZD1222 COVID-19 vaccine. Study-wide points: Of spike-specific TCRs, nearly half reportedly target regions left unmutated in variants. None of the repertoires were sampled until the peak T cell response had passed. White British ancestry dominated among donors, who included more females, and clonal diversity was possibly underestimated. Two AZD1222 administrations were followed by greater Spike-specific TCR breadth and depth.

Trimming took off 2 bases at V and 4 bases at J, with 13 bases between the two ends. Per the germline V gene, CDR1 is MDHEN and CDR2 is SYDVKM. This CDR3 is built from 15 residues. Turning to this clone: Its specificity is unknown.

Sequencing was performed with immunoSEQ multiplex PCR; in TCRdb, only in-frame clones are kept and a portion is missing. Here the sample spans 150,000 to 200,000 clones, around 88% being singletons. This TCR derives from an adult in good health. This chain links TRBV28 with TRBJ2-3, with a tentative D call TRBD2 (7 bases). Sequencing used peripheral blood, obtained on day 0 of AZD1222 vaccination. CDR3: CASSLTGGRPDTQYF. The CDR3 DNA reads TGTGCCAGCAGTTTAACGGGGGGCCGGCCAGATACGCAGTATTTT. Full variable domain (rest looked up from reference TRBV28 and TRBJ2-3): DVKVTQSSRYLVKRTGEKVFLECVQDMDHENMFWYRQDPGLGLRLIYFSYDVKMKEKGDIPEGYSVSREKKERFSLILESASTNQTSMYLCASSLTGGRPDTQYFGPGTRLTVL.